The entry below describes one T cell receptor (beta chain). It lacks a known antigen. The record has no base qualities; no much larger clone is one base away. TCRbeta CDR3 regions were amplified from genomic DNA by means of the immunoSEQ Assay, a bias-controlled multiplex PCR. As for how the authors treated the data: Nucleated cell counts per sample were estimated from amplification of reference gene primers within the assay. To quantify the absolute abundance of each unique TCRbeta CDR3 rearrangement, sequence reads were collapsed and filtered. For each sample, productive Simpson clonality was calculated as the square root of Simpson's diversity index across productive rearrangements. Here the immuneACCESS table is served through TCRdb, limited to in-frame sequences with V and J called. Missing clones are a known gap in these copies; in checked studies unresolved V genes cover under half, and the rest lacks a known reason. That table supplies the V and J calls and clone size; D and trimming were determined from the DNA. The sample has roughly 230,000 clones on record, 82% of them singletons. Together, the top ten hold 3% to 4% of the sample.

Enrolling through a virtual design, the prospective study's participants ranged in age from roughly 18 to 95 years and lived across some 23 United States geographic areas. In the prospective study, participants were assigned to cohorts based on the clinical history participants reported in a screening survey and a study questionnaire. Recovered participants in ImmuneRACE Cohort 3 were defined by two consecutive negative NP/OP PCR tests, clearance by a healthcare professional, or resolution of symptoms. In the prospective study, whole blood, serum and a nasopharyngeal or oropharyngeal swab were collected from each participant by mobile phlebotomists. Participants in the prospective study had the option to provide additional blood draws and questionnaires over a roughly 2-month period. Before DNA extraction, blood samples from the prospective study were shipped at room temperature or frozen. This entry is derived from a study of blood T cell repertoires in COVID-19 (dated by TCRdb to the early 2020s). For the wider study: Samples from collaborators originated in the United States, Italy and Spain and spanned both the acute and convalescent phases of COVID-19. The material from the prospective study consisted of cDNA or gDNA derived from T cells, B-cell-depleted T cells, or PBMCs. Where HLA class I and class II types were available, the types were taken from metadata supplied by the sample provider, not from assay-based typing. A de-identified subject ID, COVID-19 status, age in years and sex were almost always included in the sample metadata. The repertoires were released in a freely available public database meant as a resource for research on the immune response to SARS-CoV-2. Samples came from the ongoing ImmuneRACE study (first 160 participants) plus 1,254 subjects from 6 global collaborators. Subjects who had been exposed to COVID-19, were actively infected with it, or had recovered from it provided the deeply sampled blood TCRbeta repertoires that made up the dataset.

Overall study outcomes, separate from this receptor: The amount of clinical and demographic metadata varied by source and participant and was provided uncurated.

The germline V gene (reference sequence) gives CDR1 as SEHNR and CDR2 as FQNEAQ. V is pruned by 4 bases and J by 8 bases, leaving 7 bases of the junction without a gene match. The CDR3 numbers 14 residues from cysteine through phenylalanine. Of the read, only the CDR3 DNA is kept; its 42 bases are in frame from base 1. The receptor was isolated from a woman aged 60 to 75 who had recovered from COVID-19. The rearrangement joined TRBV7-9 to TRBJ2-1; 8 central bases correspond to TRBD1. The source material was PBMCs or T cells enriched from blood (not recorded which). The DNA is TGTGCCAGCAGCTCCGCTACAGGGGGGCATGAGCAGTTCTTC. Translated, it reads CASSSATGGHEQFF.